The 32 T cell receptor beta chains given below trace back to one sample, sequenced in a study of T cell responses to AZD1222 COVID-19 vaccine. The protocol was immunoSEQ multiplex PCR, while the TCRdb copy is restricted to in-frame clones and leaves out a portion. There are some 70,000 clones in the sample; 65% to 85% occur only once, and about a tenth lies in the top ten. The source material was peripheral blood, sampled on day 0 of AZD1222 vaccination. The source is an adult in good health.

The chain employs TRBV9 and TRBJ1-6; the D gene is possibly TRBD1 (5 bases). Germline assignment: CDR1 SGDLS and CDR2 YYNGEE. The CDR3 is 15 amino acids. V dropped 4 bases and J dropped 4 bases, with 12 bases sitting between them. The CDR3 sequence: CASSRDGAYNSPLHF. CDR3 sequence (DNA): TGTGCCAGCAGCCGAGACGGGGCTTATAATTCACCCCTCCACTTT.

The rearrangement links TRBV6-5 to TRBJ2-7; the D call may be TRBD1 or TRBD2 (5 bases each). Germline-derived CDR1 and CDR2 are MNHEY and SVGAGI. Trimming cost V 0 bases and J 2 bases, with 11 bases left between them. CDR3 size: 15 residues. The CDR3 sequence is CASSYSWGTPYEQYF. In nucleotides, the CDR3 is TGTGCCAGCAGTTACTCGTGGGGGACCCCCTACGAGCAGTACTTC.

In this sample, this clone turned up a few times. V usage is TRBV7-9 and J usage is TRBJ2-5; 7 nucleotides agree with TRBD1. The CDR3 contains 17 residues. Germline V gene sequence: CDR1 SEHNR, CDR2 FQNEAQ (reference sequence). V was pared by 5 bases and J by 3 bases, with 15 bases of the junction left unmatched. The CDR3 DNA is TGTGCCAGCAGCCCAAAGAGCAGCACCGGGACAGAAGAGACCCAGTACTTC. Residues: CASSPKSSTGTEETQYF.

This sequence joins TRBV2 and TRBJ1-4, with 8 positions matching TRBD1. Germline V gene data show CDR1 as SNHLY and CDR2 as FYNNEI. V lost 10 bases to trimming and J lost 0 bases; unmatched junction nucleotides: 7. The CDR3 consists of 15 residues. CDR3 sequence (DNA): TGTGCCACTCGCCGGGACAGGACAACTAATGAAAAACTGTTTTTT. Its translation: CATRRDRTTNEKLFF.

The gene calls are TRBV5-4 and TRBJ2-1, with TRBD1 identical over 7 bases. V gave up 5 bases and J gave up 5 bases; unmatched junction bases: 7. CDR1 is SGHNT, CDR2 YYREEE, per germline (reference sequence). The CDR3 is 14 amino acids. CDR3 loop: CASSSTGLHNEQFF. In nucleotides, the CDR3 is TGTGCCAGCAGTTCGACAGGGCTCCACAATGAGCAGTTCTTC.

The chain combines TRBV6-5 with TRBJ1-1; 8 nucleotides line up with TRBD1. The CDR3 loop spans 13 amino acids. The V gene end was trimmed by 8 bases and the J gene end by 5 bases; junction bases not matched to a gene: 7. In germline, CDR1 is MNHEY, CDR2 SVGAGI. The CDR3 spells CASRTGQTTEAFF. The CDR3 DNA reads TGTGCCAGCCGGACAGGGCAAACGACTGAAGCTTTCTTT.

This chain connects TRBV7-8 to TRBJ1-2; no clear D. V gave up 1 base and J gave up 2 bases, with 5 bases separating them. Looked up from germline, CDR1 is SGHVS and CDR2 is FQNEAQ. The CDR3 length is 13 residues. CDR3 coding DNA: TGTGCCAGCAGCTTAGAGACGAACTATGGCTACACCTTC. It specifies CASSLETNYGYTF.

This clone has just a few counts. The chain uses TRBV7-3 and TRBJ2-5, with 8 bases lining up with TRBD2. With 4 bases clipped from V and 5 bases from J, the junction kept 9 bases outside the gene matches. Germline CDR1 reads SGHTA; CDR2 reads FQGTGA. The CDR3 totals 15 residues. CDR3 nucleotide sequence: TGTGCCAGCAGCTCCCCGGGACTAGTGTACGAGACCCAGTACTTC. Translating gives CASSSPGLVYETQYF.

The V call is TRBV15, the J call TRBJ1-5; D might be TRBD1 (6 bases). The CDR3 consists of 16 residues. V lost 8 bases to trimming and J lost 5 bases, with 22 bases between them. In germline, CDR1 is LNHNV, CDR2 YYDKDF (reference sequence). This CDR3 reads CATSRGGGRWDQPQHF. The CDR3, as DNA: TGTGCCACCTCCCGAGGGGGGGGGAGGTGGGATCAGCCCCAGCATTTT.

The rearrangement joins TRBV7-2 to TRBJ2-5; a weak D match, TRBD2 (5 bases). Germline CDR1 SGHTA, CDR2 FQGNSA. The V end was cut by 2 bases, the J end by 4 bases, with 8 bases between. CDR3 length: 13 residues. CDR3: CASSLSRGETQYF. DNA for the CDR3: TGTGCCAGCAGCTTAAGTCGGGGAGAGACCCAGTACTTC.

This clone occurred a few times. The DNA is left out, because the CDR3 cannot be placed on it with certainty; the CDR3 is given as TCRdb lists it. The CDR3 sequence is CATSGQGGRNEQFF. The rearrangement joins TRBV24-1 to TRBJ2-1; the table's D call, TRBD1, has no DNA check behind it. The CDR3 extends over 14 residues, inclusive of both ends. Germline CDR1 is KGHDR and CDR2 is SFDVKD.

The chain uses TRBV5-1 and TRBJ2-7; 8 bases line up with TRBD2. Germline V lookup: CDR1 SGHRS, CDR2 YFSETQ. This CDR3 is 15 amino acids long. V lost 4 bases, J lost 5 bases, and 11 bases stayed unmatched. The CDR3: CASSPQTSVEDEQYF. Here the CDR3 DNA reads TGCGCCAGCAGCCCACAGACTAGCGTTGAGGACGAGCAGTACTTC.

V gene TRBV29-1 combines with J gene TRBJ1-1; D not resolved. Germline lookup yields CDR1 SQVTM and CDR2 ANQGSEA. This CDR3 has 15 residues. Trimming removed 1 base from V and 5 bases from J, with 17 bases in between. CDR3 in amino acids: CSVEATGRGGTEAFF. CDR3 nucleotides: TGCAGCGTTGAAGCAACGGGTCGAGGAGGGACTGAAGCTTTCTTT.

A single count supports this clone. This sequence joins TRBV25-1 and TRBJ1-3; tentatively, D is TRBD1 (5 bases). Germline-derived CDR1 and CDR2 are MGHDK and SYGVNS. With 8 bases removed from V and 4 bases from J, the gap between germline ends came to 21 bases. This CDR3 is 16 amino acids long. The CDR3 nucleotides are TGTGCCAGCCAAAATTGGGCAGGGTCTTCCGGAAACACCATATATTTT. Translation: CASQNWAGSSGNTIYF.

The rearrangement joins TRBV20-1 to TRBJ1-1; D gene uncertain. The CDR3 contains 11 residues. Germline values: CDR1 DFQATT, CDR2 SNEGSKA (reference sequence). Trimming removed 7 bases at V and 11 bases at J, with 17 bases between. The CDR3 region is CSGTGPEVAFF. The CDR3 DNA is TGCAGTGGAACCGGGCCCGAGGTGGCTTTCTTT.

V gene TRBV7-2 combines with J gene TRBJ1-5; D might be TRBD1 (6 bases). CDR1 and CDR2 (germline): SGHTA, FQGNSA. Trimming pared 2 bases from V and 7 bases from J, leaving 12 bases between. CDR3 size: 14 residues. This CDR3 is CASSLLAGDQPQHF. In nucleotides, the CDR3 is TGTGCCAGCAGCTTACTGGCAGGGGACCAGCCCCAGCATTTT.

The chain has TRBV19 and TRBJ2-6; D might be TRBD1 (6 bases). The CDR3 is 15 amino acids. Germline CDR1 is LNHDA and CDR2 is SQIVND (reference sequence). V was trimmed by 8 bases and J by 4 bases, leaving 15 bases between them. The DNA of the CDR3 is TGTGCCAGTGTAATTCAGGGGACCGGGGCCAACGTCCTGACTTTC. As protein: CASVIQGTGANVLTF.

CDR3 DNA sequence: TGTGCCAGCAGTTACGCAGGGACTGGGGCCAACGTCCTGACTTTC. Protein product: CASSYAGTGANVLTF. The chain has TRBV6-5 and TRBJ2-6, with D perhaps matching TRBD1 (5 bases). The CDR3 has 15 residues. The V end lost 2 bases, the J end lost 2 bases, and 7 bases lay between the germline ends. Germline assignment: CDR1 MNHEY and CDR2 SVGAGI.

V and J are TRBV4-1 and TRBJ1-1; D remains unclear. This CDR3 comprises 12 residues. V lost 1 base, J lost 2 bases, and 2 bases lay in between. Germline-derived CDR1 and CDR2 are MGHRA and YSYEKL. The CDR3 protein is CASSQGNTEAFF. In DNA form, the CDR3 reads TGCGCCAGCAGCCAAGGAAACACTGAAGCTTTCTTT.

The V gene is TRBV6-5, the J gene TRBJ1-5, with D unclear. In germline, CDR1 is MNHEY, CDR2 SVGAGI. This CDR3 has 15 residues. The CDR3 region has the DNA TGTGCGTCGTCGATGTCTGTCATCGACGGTCAGCCCCAGCATTTT. It specifies CASSMSVIDGQPQHF.

The chain is built from TRBV19 and TRBJ1-1, with D possibly matching TRBD1 (5 bases). V shed 5 bases and J shed 2 bases, with 18 bases lying between them. The CDR3 has 16 amino acids. The germline V gene has CDR1 LNHDA and CDR2 SQIVND (reference sequence). The CDR3 DNA is TGTGCCAGTAGTCCAAGGGGCAGGGTCGTAAACACTGAAGCTTTCTTT. It specifies CASSPRGRVVNTEAFF.

CDR3 loop: CASSLAALKYEQYF. CDR3 DNA: TGTGCCAGCAGCTTAGCGGCGCTCAAGTACGAGCAGTACTTC. This chain uses TRBV7-9 with TRBJ2-7; D unresolved. The V end lost 0 bases, the J end lost 4 bases, and 10 bases lay between the germline ends. CDR3 length: 14 amino acids. Germline V lookup: CDR1 SEHNR, CDR2 FQNEAQ (reference sequence).

This clone was picked up a small number of times. The chain recombines TRBV19 with TRBJ2-7; D may be TRBD2 (6 bases). Between the trimmed V and J ends, which lost 3 bases and 6 bases, there was a span of 9 bases. CDR3 length: 12 amino acids. CDR1 and CDR2 (germline): LNHDA, SQIVND (reference sequence). CDR3 sequence: CASSIGGVEQYF. CDR3 DNA: TGTGCCAGTAGTATCGGGGGAGTCGAGCAGTACTTC.

In its sample, this clone was seen a few times. The chain combines TRBV30 with TRBJ1-5; D is possibly TRBD1 (5 bases). This CDR3 contains 14 residues. Trimming cost V 1 base and J 4 bases, with 11 bases left between them. The germline CDR1 and CDR2 sequences are GTSNPN and SVGIG (reference sequence). The CDR3 reads CAWSDAGNNQPQHF. The CDR3 coding sequence is TGTGCCTGGAGTGACGCAGGGAATAATCAGCCCCAGCATTTT.

The rearrangement uses TRBV5-4 and TRBJ2-3; 7 nucleotides match TRBD1. V was pared by 8 bases and J by 4 bases, with 7 bases of the junction left unmatched. The germline CDR1 and CDR2 sequences are SGHNT and YYREEE (reference sequence). This CDR3 has 13 amino acids. Here the CDR3 DNA reads TGTGCCAGTACGAAAGACAGGGCAGATACGCAGTATTTT. It codes for CASTKDRADTQYF.

The CDR3 DNA is TGTGCCAGCAGTGACTCGGGGACAGGGAATGAAAAACTGTTTTTT. It encodes CASSDSGTGNEKLFF. V gene TRBV6-4 combines with J gene TRBJ1-4; 9 nucleotides agree with TRBD1. The CDR3 spans 15 residues. After removal of 0 bases from V and 5 bases from J, the junction contained 1 base not matched to a gene. Germline lookup yields CDR1 MRHNA and CDR2 SNTAGT.

The chain employs TRBV7-9 and TRBJ2-5; D gene uncertain. CDR1 SEHNR and CDR2 FQNEAQ come from the germline V gene (reference sequence). The CDR3 is 12 amino acids. Trimming took 3 bases from V and 5 from J, leaving 7 bases between them. CDR3 DNA sequence: TGTGCCAGCAGCTTTGGGCCGGAGACCCAGTACTTC. This sequence encodes CASSFGPETQYF.

The V and J genes are TRBV7-5 and TRBJ1-2. TRBV7-5 is classified as a pseudogene. The CDR3 has 10 amino acids. CDR3 sequence: CARSFGNYTF. The CDR3 DNA is TGTGCCAGAAGCTTCGGAAACTACACCTTC.

The CDR3 nucleotides read TGTGCCAGCGGTACCGACACTGAAGCTTTCTTT. It translates to CASGTDTEAFF. The rearrangement uses TRBV2 and TRBJ1-1; D unresolved. Germline V lookup: CDR1 SNHLY, CDR2 FYNNEI. The CDR3 is made up of 11 amino acids. Between the trimmed V and J ends, which lost 8 bases and 3 bases, there was a span of 7 bases.

V usage is TRBV27 and J usage is TRBJ1-1; D is possibly TRBD1 (6 bases). The germline V and J ends were trimmed by 3 bases and 0 bases, with 8 bases remaining between them. This CDR3 contains 14 residues. CDR1 is MNHEY, CDR2 SMNVEV, per germline (reference sequence). The CDR3 loop is CASSLGHLNTEAFF. The CDR3 region has the DNA TGTGCCAGCAGTTTGGGACATTTGAACACTGAAGCTTTCTTT.

This clone was detected only once. V is TRBV7-8 and J is TRBJ1-1; TRBD1 matches at 7 bases. The J segment lost 1 base and the V segment lost 5 bases, leaving 7 bases of the junction unmatched. Looked up from germline, CDR1 is SGHVS and CDR2 is FQNEAQ. The CDR3 totals 15 residues. This chain's CDR3 is CASSTDRVGNTEAFF. CDR3 in DNA: TGTGCCAGCAGCACCGACAGGGTGGGGAACACTGAAGCTTTCTTT.

This sequence joins TRBV6-5 and TRBJ1-5, with TRBD1 matching over 7 bases. The CDR3 consists of 13 residues. V shed 6 bases, J shed 4 bases, and the junction held 3 bases outside the gene matches. The germline V gene encodes CDR1 MNHEY and CDR2 SVGAGI. This CDR3 reads CASSGTANQPQHF. CDR3 DNA sequence: TGTGCCAGCAGCGGGACAGCGAATCAGCCCCAGCATTTT.